The T cell receptor beta chain under discussion was sequenced for a study of blood T cells in healthy people across ages. A J-beta primer mix and a sample-barcoded 5' primer were used in a second PCR of roughly 6 to 12 cycles. Each cDNA molecule was tagged by a template-switch adaptor that had 12 random nucleotides. TCRdb reprocessed the 5' RACE reads with MiXCR, giving one entry per CDR3 protein. The sample contains over 600,000 distinct CDR3 sequences, 20% to 25% of which appear only once. From germline, CDR1 is MNHNS and CDR2 SASEGT. This CDR3 is 17 amino acids long. The sequencing input was blood. J is TRBJ2-5 and V is TRBV6-1; 14 bases are shared with TRBD2. With the DNA end fitting TRBJ2-7 better, the J assignment may be wrong. This TCR derives from a man in his sixties or seventies in good health. The DNA of the CDR3 is TGTGCCAGCAGGAGAGGGACTAGCGGGAGCCGGTCCTACGAGCAGTACTTC. This sequence encodes CASRRGTSGSRSYEQYF.